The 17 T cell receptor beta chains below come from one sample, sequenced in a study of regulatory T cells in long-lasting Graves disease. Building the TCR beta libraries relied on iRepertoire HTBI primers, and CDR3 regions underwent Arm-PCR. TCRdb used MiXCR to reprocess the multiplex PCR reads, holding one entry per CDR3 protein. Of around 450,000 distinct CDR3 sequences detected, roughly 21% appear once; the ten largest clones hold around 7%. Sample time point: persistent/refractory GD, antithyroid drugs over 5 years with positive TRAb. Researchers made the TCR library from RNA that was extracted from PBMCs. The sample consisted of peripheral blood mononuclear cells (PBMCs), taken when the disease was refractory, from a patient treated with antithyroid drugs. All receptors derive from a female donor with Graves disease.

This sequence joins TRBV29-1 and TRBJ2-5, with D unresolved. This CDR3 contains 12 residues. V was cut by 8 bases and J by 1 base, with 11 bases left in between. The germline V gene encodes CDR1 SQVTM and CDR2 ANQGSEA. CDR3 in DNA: TGCAGCATCCGACAACTCCAAGAGACCCAGTACTTC. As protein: CSIRQLQETQYF.

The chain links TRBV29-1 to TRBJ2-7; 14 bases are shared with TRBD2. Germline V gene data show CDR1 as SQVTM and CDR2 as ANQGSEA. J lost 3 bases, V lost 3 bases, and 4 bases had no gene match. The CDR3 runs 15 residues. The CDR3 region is CSVEGTSGSFYEQYF. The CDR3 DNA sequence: TGCAGCGTTGAGGGGACTAGCGGGAGCTTCTACGAGCAGTACTTC.

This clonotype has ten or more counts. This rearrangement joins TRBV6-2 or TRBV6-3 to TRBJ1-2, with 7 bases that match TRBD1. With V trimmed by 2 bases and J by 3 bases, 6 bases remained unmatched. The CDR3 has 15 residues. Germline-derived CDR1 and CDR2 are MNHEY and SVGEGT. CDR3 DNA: TGTGCCAGCAGTTACCCAATGGGGACAGACTATGGCTACACCTTC. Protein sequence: CASSYPMGTDYGYTF.

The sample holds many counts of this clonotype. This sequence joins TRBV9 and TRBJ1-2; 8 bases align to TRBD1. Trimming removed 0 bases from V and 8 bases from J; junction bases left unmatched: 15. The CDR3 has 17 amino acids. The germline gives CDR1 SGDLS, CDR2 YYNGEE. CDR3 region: CASSVGPGRQGAGGYTF. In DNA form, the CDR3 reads TGTGCCAGCAGCGTAGGACCTGGGAGGCAGGGGGCTGGAGGCTACACCTTC.

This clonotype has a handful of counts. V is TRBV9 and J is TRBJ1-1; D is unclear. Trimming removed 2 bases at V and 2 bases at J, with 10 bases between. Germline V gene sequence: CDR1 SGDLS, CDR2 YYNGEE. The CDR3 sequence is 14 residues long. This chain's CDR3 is CASSVSQTNTEAFF. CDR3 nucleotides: TGTGCCAGCAGCGTGTCACAGACAAACACTGAAGCTTTCTTT.

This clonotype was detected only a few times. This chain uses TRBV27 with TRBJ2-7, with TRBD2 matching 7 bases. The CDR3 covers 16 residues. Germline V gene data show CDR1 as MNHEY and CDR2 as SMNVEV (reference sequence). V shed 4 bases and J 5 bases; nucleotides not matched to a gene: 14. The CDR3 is CASSSIFVTSFDEQYF. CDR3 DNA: TGTGCCAGCAGTTCAATCTTCGTGACTAGCTTCGACGAGCAGTACTTC.

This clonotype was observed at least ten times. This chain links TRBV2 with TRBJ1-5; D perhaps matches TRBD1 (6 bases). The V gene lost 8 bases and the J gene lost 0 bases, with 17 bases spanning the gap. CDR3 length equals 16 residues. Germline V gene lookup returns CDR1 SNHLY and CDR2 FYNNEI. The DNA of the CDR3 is TGTGCCAGCGATCGACAGGAGGGAAATAGCAATCAGCCCCAGCATTTT. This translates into CASDRQEGNSNQPQHF.

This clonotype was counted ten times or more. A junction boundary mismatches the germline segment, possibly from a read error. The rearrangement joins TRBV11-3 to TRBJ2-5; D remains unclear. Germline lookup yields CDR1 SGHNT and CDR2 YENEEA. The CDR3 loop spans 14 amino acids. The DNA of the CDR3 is TGTGCCAACAGCTTAGGTACTCCACTTGGGACCCAGTACTTC. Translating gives CANSLGTPLGTQYF.

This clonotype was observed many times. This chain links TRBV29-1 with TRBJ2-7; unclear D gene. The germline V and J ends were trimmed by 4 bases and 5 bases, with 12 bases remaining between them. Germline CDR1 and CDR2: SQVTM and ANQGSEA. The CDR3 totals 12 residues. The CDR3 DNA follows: TGCAGCGTTGTGGGCGTACGAGACGAGCAGTACTTC. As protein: CSVVGVRDEQYF.

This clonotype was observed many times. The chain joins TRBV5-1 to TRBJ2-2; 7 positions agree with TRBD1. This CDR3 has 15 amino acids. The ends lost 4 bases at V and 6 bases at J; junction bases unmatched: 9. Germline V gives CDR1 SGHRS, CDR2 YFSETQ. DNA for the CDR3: TGCGCCAGCAGCCAGATAGTGACAGGGCCCGGGGAGCTGTTTTTT. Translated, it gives CASSQIVTGPGELFF.

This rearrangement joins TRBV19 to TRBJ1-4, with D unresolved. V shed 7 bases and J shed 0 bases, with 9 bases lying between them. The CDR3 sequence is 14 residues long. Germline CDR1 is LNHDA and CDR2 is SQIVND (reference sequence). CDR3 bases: TGTGCCAGTAAAGACGGGGCAACTAATGAAAAACTGTTTTTT. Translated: CASKDGATNEKLFF.

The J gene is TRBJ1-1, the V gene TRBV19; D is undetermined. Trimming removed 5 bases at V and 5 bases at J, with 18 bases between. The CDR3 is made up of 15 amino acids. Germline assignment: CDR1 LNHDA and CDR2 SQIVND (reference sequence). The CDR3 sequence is CASSPKREMVTEAFF. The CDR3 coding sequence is TGTGCCAGTAGTCCTAAACGGGAAATGGTGACTGAAGCTTTCTTT.

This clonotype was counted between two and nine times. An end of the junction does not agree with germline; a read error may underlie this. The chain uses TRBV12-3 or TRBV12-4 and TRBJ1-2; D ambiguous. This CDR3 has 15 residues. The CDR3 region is CASSPSSGETYGHTF. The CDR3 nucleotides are TGTGCCAGCAGTCCCTCGAGCGGGGAGACCTATGGCCACACCTTC.

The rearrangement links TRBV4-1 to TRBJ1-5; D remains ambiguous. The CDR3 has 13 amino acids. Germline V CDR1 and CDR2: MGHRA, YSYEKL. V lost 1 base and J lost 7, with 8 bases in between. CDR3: CASSQGQWQPQHF. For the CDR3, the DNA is TGCGCCAGCAGCCAAGGTCAGTGGCAGCCCCAGCATTTT.

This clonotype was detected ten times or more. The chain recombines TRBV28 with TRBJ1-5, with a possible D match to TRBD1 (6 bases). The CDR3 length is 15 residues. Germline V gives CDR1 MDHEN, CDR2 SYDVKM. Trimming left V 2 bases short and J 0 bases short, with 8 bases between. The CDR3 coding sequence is TGTGCCAGCAGTTTAAGGGACAATAGCAATCAGCCCCAGCATTTT. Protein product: CASSLRDNSNQPQHF.

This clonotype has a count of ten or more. This chain's CDR3 is CASSLGSGGGSYEAFF. The CDR3 DNA reads TGTGCCAGCAGCTTAGGGAGTGGGGGAGGGAGTTATGAAGCTTTCTTT. This chain links TRBV11-2 with TRBJ1-1; a possible D gene is TRBD1 (5 bases). The CDR3 is 16 residues long. The V end lost 1 base, the J end lost 7 bases, and 19 bases lay between the germline ends. Germline CDR1 is SGHAT and CDR2 is FQNNGV.

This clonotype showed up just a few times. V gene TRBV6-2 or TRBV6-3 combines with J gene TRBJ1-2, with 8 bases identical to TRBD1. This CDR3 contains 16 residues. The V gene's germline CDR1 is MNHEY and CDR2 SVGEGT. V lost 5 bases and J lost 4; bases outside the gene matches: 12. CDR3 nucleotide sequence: TGTGCCAGCAGTCCCACGGGACAGGTGACTCTCTATGGCTACACCTTC. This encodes CASSPTGQVTLYGYTF.